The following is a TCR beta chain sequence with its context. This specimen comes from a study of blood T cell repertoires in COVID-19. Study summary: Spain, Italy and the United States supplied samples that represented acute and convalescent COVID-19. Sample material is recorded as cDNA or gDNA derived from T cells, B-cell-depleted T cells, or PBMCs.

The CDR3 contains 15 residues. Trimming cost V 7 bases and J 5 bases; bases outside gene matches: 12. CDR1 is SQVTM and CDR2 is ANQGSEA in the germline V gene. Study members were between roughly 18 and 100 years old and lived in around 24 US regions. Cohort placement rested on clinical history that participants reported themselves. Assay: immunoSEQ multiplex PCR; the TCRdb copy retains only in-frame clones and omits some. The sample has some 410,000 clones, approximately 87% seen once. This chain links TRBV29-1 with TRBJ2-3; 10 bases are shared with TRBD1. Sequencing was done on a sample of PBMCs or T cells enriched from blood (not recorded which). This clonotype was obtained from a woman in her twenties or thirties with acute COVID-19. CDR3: CSDTTGTGVGDTQYF. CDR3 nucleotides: TGCAGCGACACTACCGGGACAGGGGTTGGAGATACGCAGTATTTT.